Included here is one TCR beta chain sequence, with context. Its antigen is not known. This sample is drawn from a study of Graves' ophthalmopathy and Graves' hyperthyroidism. Study-level background: Ophthalmopathy not arising within 18 months of follow-up defined hyperthyroidism as stable.

Germline V gene data show CDR1 as MDHEN and CDR2 as SYDVKM. This CDR3 is 14 amino acids long. V lost 3 bases to trimming and J lost 3 bases; unmatched junction nucleotides: 3. Uncontrolled infections, other autoimmune diseases, pregnancy or lactation barred patients from enrollment. Study conclusions and caveats: The study's model predicted ophthalmopathy progression at roughly 64% sensitivity and 72.22% specificity.

Investigators amplified TCR beta CDR3 regions from RNA transcripts. HTBI primers served in a first-round RT-PCR, which a second-round multiplex PCR followed. MiXCR, run by TCRdb on the multiplex PCR reads, gives a single entry per CDR3 protein. The sample carries about 500,000 distinct CDR3 sequences, less than 40% recorded once. This clonotype was obtained from an adult man with Graves' hyperthyroidism. The sequenced sample was peripheral blood or thyroid tissue (not recorded which). V usage is TRBV28 and J usage is TRBJ2-7, with 9 nucleotides matching TRBD1. In nucleotides, the CDR3 is TGTGCCAGCAGTTTTCCGGGACAGGGCTACGAGCAGTACTTC. Its translation is CASSFPGQGYEQYF.